This entry lists 14 T cell receptor beta chains sequenced from one sample in a study of blood T cells in healthy people across ages. Primers used in a second PCR of roughly 7 to 12 cycles were a sample-barcoded 5' primer and a J-beta primer mix. TCRdb independently ran MiXCR on the 5' RACE reads; one entry per CDR3 protein. The sample lists hundreds of thousands of distinct CDR3 sequences; under 65% were seen once. Sequencing was done on a sample of blood. The source of these receptors is a man in his 60s in good health.

The J gene is TRBJ2-7, the V gene TRBV5-8; D is unresolved. CDR1 SGHTS and CDR2 YDEGEE come from the germline V gene. Deletions cut 3 bases from V and 5 bases from J, with 15 bases between. This CDR3 region has 14 residues. The CDR3: CASSSVSPLNEQYF. The DNA of the CDR3 is TGTGCCAGCAGCTCCGTGTCCCCGCTAAACGAGCAGTACTTC.

This chain connects TRBV7-8 to TRBJ2-4, with TRBD1 identical over 10 bases. V was clipped by 5 bases and J by 2 bases; unmatched bases: 6. This CDR3 region has 16 residues. CDR1 and CDR2 (germline): SGHVS, FQNEAQ. The CDR3 bases are TGTGCCAGCAGCCCCCGGACAGGGGGAACCAAAAACATTCAGTACTTC. Translation: CASSPRTGGTKNIQYF.

The chain uses TRBV10-3 and TRBJ1-2; no definite D call. The CDR3 is made up of 15 amino acids. Germline CDR1 reads ENHRY; CDR2 reads SYGVKD. Between the trimmed V and J ends, which lost 2 bases and 2 bases, there was a span of 12 bases. The CDR3 DNA sequence: TGTGCCATCAGTGAGGGACTGGAGGAAAACTATGGCTACACCTTC. This sequence encodes CAISEGLEENYGYTF.

V and J are TRBV5-1 and TRBJ1-1; maybe TRBD1 (6 bases). Germline V gene data show CDR1 as SGHRS and CDR2 as YFSETQ. There are 14 residues in the CDR3. V lost 1 base and J lost 4, with 11 bases in between. The DNA for the CDR3 is TGCGCCAGCAGCTTGCCAGGGGTTGGCACTGAAGCTTTCTTT. As protein: CASSLPGVGTEAFF.

This chain links TRBV3-1 with TRBJ1-1; D ambiguous. V was cut by 3 bases and J by 2 bases, with 10 bases left in between. Germline values: CDR1 LGHDT, CDR2 YNNKEL (reference sequence). The CDR3 loop spans 14 amino acids. CDR3 region: CASSHSGYNTEAFF. Here the CDR3 DNA reads TGTGCCAGCAGCCATAGTGGCTACAACACTGAAGCTTTCTTT.

The chain couples TRBV6-5 to TRBJ2-7; no reliable D call. Germline V gene sequence: CDR1 MNHEY, CDR2 SVGAGI. The V and J ends lost 2 bases and 2 bases respectively, with 13 bases between them. The CDR3 length is 15 residues. CDR3 bases: TGTGCCAGCAGTTACAGCACGGCTAAACCCTACGAGCAGTACTTC. This encodes CASSYSTAKPYEQYF.

This sequence joins TRBV2 and TRBJ2-3; D uncertain. Per germline, CDR1 SNHLY and CDR2 FYNNEI. Trimming shortened V by 5 bases and J by 2 bases, and 5 bases separated the two germline ends. The CDR3 consists of 12 residues. CDR3 sequence: CASSMTTDTQYF. The CDR3 DNA reads TGTGCCAGCAGTATGACCACAGATACGCAGTATTTT.

V is TRBV6-5 and J is TRBJ1-2, with D possibly matching TRBD1 (6 bases). V was shortened by 4 bases and J by 4 bases, with 10 bases between the two germline ends. The CDR3 length is 13 residues. Germline CDR1 reads MNHEY; CDR2 reads SVGAGI. The chain's CDR3 is CASSSGEPYGYTF. For the CDR3, the DNA is TGTGCCAGCAGTTCAGGGGAACCCTATGGCTACACCTTC.

This clonotype was counted a few times. One end of the junction varies from germline; a read error may be responsible. This chain connects TRBV9 to TRBJ2-7; D could derive from TRBD1 or TRBD2 (6 bases each). In germline, CDR1 is SGDLS, CDR2 YYNGEE. This CDR3 has 14 residues. The CDR3 DNA reads TGTGCCAGCAGCGCGGGGGCTAGTTCCTCCGAGCAGTACTTC. It encodes CASSAGASSSEQYF.

This clonotype was observed a few times. A much larger clone lies a single base off, so this may be a read error. The rearrangement links TRBV6-5 to TRBJ2-1, with 7 bases that match TRBD1. Near its end, the DNA agrees better with TRBJ2-7, so the J call may be wrong. The CDR3 loop spans 15 amino acids. From germline, CDR1 is MNHEY and CDR2 SVGAGI. CDR3 sequence reads: CASTPGDSSYNEQYF. In DNA, the CDR3 is TGTGCCAGCACCCCCGGGGACAGCTCCTACAATGAGCAGTACTTC.

This chain uses TRBV7-2 with TRBJ2-6, with D unresolved. The germline CDR1 and CDR2 sequences are SGHTA and FQGNSA. Trimming took off 5 bases at V and 2 bases at J, with 7 bases between the two ends. The length of the CDR3 is 14 residues. The DNA for the CDR3 is TGTGCCAGCAGCGGTGGTCCTGGGGCCAACGTCCTGACTTTC. This gives the protein CASSGGPGANVLTF.

V gene TRBV2 combines with J gene TRBJ2-1; 10 positions match TRBD1. The trim removed 4 bases at V and 5 bases at J, leaving 5 bases unmatched. The CDR3 extends over 15 amino acids. The germline CDR1 and CDR2 sequences are SNHLY and FYNNEI. CDR3 sequence: CASSVGQGRNNEQFF. The CDR3 region has the DNA TGTGCCAGCAGTGTGGGACAGGGGAGGAACAATGAGCAGTTCTTC. Drawing the rest from reference TRBV2 and TRBJ2-1, the complete variable domain is EPEVTQTPSHQVTQMGQEVILRCVPISNHLYFYWYRQILGQKVEFLVSFYNNEISEKSEIFDDQFSVERPDGSNFTLKIRSTKLEDSAMYFCASSVGQGRNNEQFFGPGTRLTVL.

V gene TRBV2 combines with J gene TRBJ1-4; 8 positions match TRBD1. Germline V gene data show CDR1 as SNHLY and CDR2 as FYNNEI. V gave up 6 bases and J gave up 8 bases; unmatched junction bases: 14. This CDR3 has 16 amino acids. CDR3 residues: CASRVTGAVGREKLFF. The DNA of the CDR3 is TGTGCCAGCAGGGTGACAGGGGCCGTCGGACGGGAAAAACTGTTTTTT.

This clonotype was observed once. The CDR3 nucleotides are TGTGCCAGCAAACAGGAGACCTATGGCTACACCTTC. As protein: CASKQETYGYTF. The chain links TRBV2 to TRBJ1-2, with TRBD1 as a possible D gene (5 bases). This CDR3 is built from 12 residues. V was shortened by 7 bases and J by 4 bases, with 10 bases between the two germline ends. Germline V gene data show CDR1 as SNHLY and CDR2 as FYNNEI.